The 32 T cell receptor beta chains listed next were all sequenced from one sample in a study of cytomegalovirus exposure and HLA in healthy donors. Data came from immunoSEQ multiplex PCR; TCRdb stores just in-frame clones and leaves some out. The table has around 49,000 clones, 92% seen once; the top ten hold approximately 1.5%. Specimen: PBMCs. The receptors come from a man aged 18 to 30 in good health and CMV-seronegative.

The rearrangement joins TRBV28 to TRBJ2-7; TRBD2 aligns across 10 bases. Germline V gene sequence: CDR1 MDHEN, CDR2 SYDVKM. The V gene end was trimmed by 1 base and the J gene end by 4 bases; junction bases not matched to a gene: 7. This CDR3 comprises 16 residues. CDR3: CASSLSASGSTYEQYF. The CDR3 region has the DNA TGTGCCAGCAGTTTATCGGCTAGCGGGAGCACTTACGAGCAGTACTTC.

The V gene is TRBV2, the J gene TRBJ2-7, with 7 positions matching TRBD2. CDR3 length: 14 amino acids. The germline CDR1 and CDR2 sequences are SNHLY and FYNNEI. With 7 bases clipped from V and 4 bases from J, the junction kept 10 bases outside the gene matches. CDR3 sequence reads: CASKEGRASYEQYF. The CDR3 bases are TGTGCCAGCAAAGAAGGGAGGGCCTCTTACGAGCAGTACTTC.

This clone was seen only once. The rearrangement links TRBV7-2 to TRBJ2-7; D call uncertain. V was clipped by 0 bases and J by 2 bases, with 8 bases between them. The CDR3 has 14 residues. Per germline, CDR1 SGHTA and CDR2 FQGNSA. In nucleotides, the CDR3 is TGTGCCAGCAGCTTAGCCCGCGAGCCCTACGAGCAGTACTTC. It is translated as CASSLAREPYEQYF.

This chain links TRBV4-2 with TRBJ1-1; 8 bases match TRBD1. Unmatched junction bases numbered 8, after V lost 3 bases and J lost 5 bases. CDR3 length: 15 amino acids. Per germline, CDR1 LGHNA and CDR2 YNFKEQ. The CDR3 DNA reads as TGTGCCAGCAGCCAGAAAGGACAGGGATGGACTGAAGCTTTCTTT. This sequence encodes CASSQKGQGWTEAFF.

The rearrangement joins TRBV5-4 to TRBJ2-7, with D tentatively TRBD2 (6 bases). Trimming removed 4 bases at V and 1 base at J, with 12 bases between. The V gene's germline CDR1 is SGHNT and CDR2 YYREEE (reference sequence). CDR3 length: 14 amino acids. This chain's CDR3 is CASSKGAGSYEQYF. CDR3 nucleotide sequence: TGTGCCAGCAGCAAAGGGGCGGGGTCCTACGAGCAGTACTTC.

V is TRBV5-5 and J is TRBJ1-3; D unclear. V was shortened by 1 base and J by 8 bases, with 7 bases between the two germline ends. Germline CDR1 reads SGHKS; CDR2 reads YYEKEE (reference sequence). This CDR3 comprises 12 residues. The CDR3 reads CASSLRGDTIYF. CDR3 bases: TGTGCCAGCAGCTTGCGCGGGGACACCATATATTTT.

The gene calls are TRBV28 and TRBJ2-2; 8 bases line up with TRBD2. The CDR3 sequence is 16 residues long. Trimming took 5 bases from V and 2 from J; bases not matched to a gene: 7. Germline loops: CDR1 MDHEN, CDR2 SYDVKM. The CDR3: CASSGFSGANTGELFF. The CDR3 DNA sequence: TGTGCCAGCAGTGGGTTTAGCGGGGCCAACACCGGGGAGCTGTTTTTT.

The DNA for the CDR3 is TGTGCCAGCAGCTCGACATACAGGGGGGGTGACAATGAGCAGTTCTTC. Its protein is CASSSTYRGGDNEQFF. The chain joins TRBV7-6 to TRBJ2-1, with a weak D call TRBD1 (8 bases). The germline V gene encodes CDR1 SGHVS and CDR2 FNYEAQ. V was clipped by 4 bases and J by 5 bases, with 18 bases between them. This CDR3 has 16 residues.

J is TRBJ2-1 and V is TRBV10-3; 10 bases line up with TRBD2. V was clipped by 3 bases and J by 6 bases; unmatched bases: 5. The CDR3 length is 15 residues. The germline gives CDR1 ENHRY, CDR2 SYGVKD. CDR3 in DNA: TGTGCCATCAGTGATCCTAGCGGGAGCGTCAATGAGCAGTTCTTC. It yields the protein CAISDPSGSVNEQFF.

The J gene is TRBJ2-1, the V gene TRBV30, with 7 nucleotides matching TRBD2. The junction had 8 bases not matched to a gene; V was cut back by 0 bases and J by 6 bases. The germline gives CDR1 GTSNPN, CDR2 SVGIG (reference sequence). The CDR3 spans 15 residues. The CDR3 sequence is CAWSVLGLVSNEQFF. The CDR3 nucleotides are TGTGCCTGGAGTGTGTTAGGACTAGTCTCCAATGAGCAGTTCTTC.

The chain couples TRBV11-2 to TRBJ2-5; tentative D call: TRBD2 (5 bases). Deletions cut 5 bases from V and 1 base from J, with 11 bases between. The germline V gene has CDR1 SGHAT and CDR2 FQNNGV. CDR3 length equals 14 residues. CDR3 DNA: TGTGCCAGCAGCCCGTCCGGGATCCAAGAGACCCAGTACTTC. Amino acid sequence: CASSPSGIQETQYF.

This rearrangement joins TRBV7-9 to TRBJ2-7; tentative D call: TRBD2 (5 bases). Germline loops: CDR1 SEHNR, CDR2 FQNEAQ (reference sequence). The CDR3 is 13 amino acids. Trimming cost V 5 bases and J 3 bases, with 11 bases left between them. The CDR3 here is CASSPGLIYEQYF. The CDR3 bases are TGTGCCAGCAGCCCCGGACTCATCTACGAGCAGTACTTC.

The chain couples TRBV27 to TRBJ2-3, with D possibly being TRBD2 (5 bases). V gave up 6 bases and J gave up 8 bases, with 24 bases separating them. This CDR3 region has 16 residues. Germline loops: CDR1 MNHEY, CDR2 SMNVEV (reference sequence). The CDR3 bases are TGTGCCAGCAGCCCTCACACCGGATCGGGGTCGGGTACGCAGTATTTT. As protein: CASSPHTGSGSGTQYF.

This clone is a singleton in its sample. V usage is TRBV6-1 and J usage is TRBJ1-1; TRBD1 is a possible D gene (5 bases). The V end lost 8 bases, the J end lost 0 bases, and 13 bases lay between the germline ends. CDR3 length: 14 residues. Germline V gives CDR1 MNHNS, CDR2 SASEGT. The CDR3 nucleotides read TGTGCCAGCGTTTCAGGGAACGTGAACACTGAAGCTTTCTTT. Protein product: CASVSGNVNTEAFF.

The chain has TRBV13 and TRBJ2-7, with unresolved D. The CDR3 is 13 amino acids. Deletions cut 5 bases from V and 0 bases from J, with 8 bases between. From germline, CDR1 is PRHDT and CDR2 FYEKMQ (reference sequence). CDR3 residues: CASSLPSSYEQYF. CDR3 bases: TGTGCCAGCAGCCTACCGAGCTCCTACGAGCAGTACTTC.

This clone was picked up one time. The CDR3 DNA is TGTGCCAGCAGTTACCGCGGGACCACTTACAATGAGCAGTTCTTC. Amino acids: CASSYRGTTYNEQFF. The V and J genes are TRBV6-5 and TRBJ2-1; a weak D match, TRBD2 (6 bases). The CDR3 consists of 15 residues. The germline gives CDR1 MNHEY, CDR2 SVGAGI. Trimming shortened V by 2 bases and J by 4 bases, and 12 bases separated the two germline ends.

V is TRBV19 and J is TRBJ2-7; 9 nucleotides line up with TRBD2. The ends lost 4 bases at V and 6 bases at J; junction bases unmatched: 4. CDR3 length: 13 amino acids. Germline-derived CDR1 and CDR2 are LNHDA and SQIVND (reference sequence). CDR3 in amino acids: CASSSGRAGEQYF. For the CDR3, the DNA is TGTGCCAGTAGTAGCGGGAGGGCCGGCGAGCAGTACTTC.

The rearrangement links TRBV7-9 to TRBJ2-2; TRBD2 might be the D (5 bases). The CDR3 consists of 16 residues. Per germline, CDR1 SEHNR and CDR2 FQNEAQ (reference sequence). The V end was cut by 5 bases, the J end by 5 bases, with 18 bases between. CDR3 protein: CASSLRLLGETGELFF. Here the CDR3 DNA reads TGTGCCAGCAGCCTCCGTTTGTTGGGAGAAACCGGGGAGCTGTTTTTT.

In its sample, this clone was seen once. The chain couples TRBV7-9 to TRBJ2-1; 8 bases match TRBD2. The CDR3 runs 15 residues. Per the germline V gene, CDR1 is SEHNR and CDR2 is FQNEAQ (reference sequence). J gave up 3 bases and V 5 bases, and 6 bases lay outside the gene matches. CDR3 bases: TGTGCCAGCAGCCCGACCGGGACTAGCTACAATGAGCAGTTCTTC. This encodes CASSPTGTSYNEQFF.

This chain links TRBV7-9 with TRBJ2-3; a possible D gene is TRBD2 (5 bases). This CDR3 is 15 amino acids long. Germline CDR1 reads SEHNR; CDR2 reads FQNEAQ (reference sequence). The V gene lost 2 bases and the J gene lost 3 bases, with 12 bases spanning the gap. The CDR3 sequence is CASSLSGRETDTQYF. DNA of the CDR3: TGTGCCAGCAGCTTAAGCGGTAGAGAAACAGATACGCAGTATTTT.

V is TRBV5-5 and J is TRBJ2-7; tentatively, D is TRBD1 (5 bases). Germline-derived CDR1 and CDR2 are SGHKS and YYEKEE (reference sequence). The CDR3 runs 14 residues. V was cut by 4 bases and J by 2 bases, with 13 bases left in between. CDR3 in DNA: TGTGCCAGCAGCCCCGGGCAGGGTCCCTACGAGCAGTACTTC. Protein: CASSPGQGPYEQYF.

This clone was counted once. The CDR3 DNA sequence: TGTGCCTGGAGTGGCGAAAAAACAGGGGGAGGATTCACTGAAGCTTTCTTT. Protein sequence: CAWSGEKTGGGFTEAFF. This chain uses TRBV30 with TRBJ1-1; 8 bases line up with TRBD1. The CDR3 has 17 residues. The junction had 14 bases not matched to a gene; V was cut back by 1 base and J by 4 bases. Germline CDR1 reads GTSNPN; CDR2 reads SVGIG (reference sequence).

The V gene is TRBV4-1, the J gene TRBJ2-1, with D possibly matching TRBD2 (6 bases). Germline CDR1 reads MGHRA; CDR2 reads YSYEKL. The V end lost 2 bases, the J end lost 0 bases, and 8 bases lay between the germline ends. This CDR3 is built from 15 residues. The CDR3 bases are TGCGCCAGCAGCCAACTCGGGAGCTCCTACAATGAGCAGTTCTTC. It codes for CASSQLGSSYNEQFF.

The chain is built from TRBV11-2 and TRBJ2-2, with 9 bases matching TRBD1. The CDR3 runs 15 residues. From germline, CDR1 is SGHAT and CDR2 FQNNGV. The J segment lost 6 bases and the V segment lost 5 bases, leaving 7 bases of the junction unmatched. The CDR3 DNA follows: TGTGCCAGCAGCAGTACAGGGGGCGCCCCCGGGGAGCTGTTTTTT. Amino acids: CASSSTGGAPGELFF.

The chain couples TRBV7-6 to TRBJ2-7, with TRBD2 as a possible D gene (6 bases). The CDR3 spans 14 residues. Looked up from germline, CDR1 is SGHVS and CDR2 is FNYEAQ. The V and J ends lost 1 base and 5 bases respectively, with 12 bases between them. The CDR3 region is CASSLDLGGNEQYF. CDR3 nucleotide sequence: TGTGCCAGCAGCTTAGATCTTGGAGGGAACGAGCAGTACTTC.

The V and J genes are TRBV19 and TRBJ2-1; 7 bases align to TRBD2. The V gene end was trimmed by 6 bases and the J gene end by 6 bases; junction bases not matched to a gene: 11. The CDR3 extends over 15 amino acids. Per the germline V gene, CDR1 is LNHDA and CDR2 is SQIVND (reference sequence). The CDR3 sequence: CASSLGGPGGNEQFF. The CDR3 DNA reads as TGTGCCAGTAGCCTAGGAGGGCCGGGGGGCAATGAGCAGTTCTTC.

The chain employs TRBV4-1 and TRBJ1-5; no reliable D call. Germline V gene lookup returns CDR1 MGHRA and CDR2 YSYEKL. The CDR3 is 15 amino acids. Trimming removed 0 bases from V and 6 bases from J, with 12 bases in between. CDR3: CASSQEPTEGQPQHF. The CDR3 region has the DNA TGCGCCAGCAGCCAAGAACCTACGGAGGGTCAGCCCCAGCATTTT.

This clone was seen only once. V usage is TRBV6-1 and J usage is TRBJ2-5; D is possibly TRBD1 (5 bases). CDR1 is MNHNS and CDR2 is SASEGT in the germline V gene. Trimming stripped 7 bases from V and 2 bases from J, with 11 bases between. The CDR3 loop spans 13 amino acids. In DNA form, the CDR3 reads TGTGCCAGCAAGGTAACAGGTCAAGAGACCCAGTACTTC. This translates into CASKVTGQETQYF.

The J gene is TRBJ2-1, the V gene TRBV11-2; 12 nucleotides agree with TRBD2. The CDR3 loop spans 16 amino acids. Germline CDR1 reads SGHAT; CDR2 reads FQNNGV. After removal of 5 bases from V and 4 bases from J, the junction contained 6 bases not matched to a gene. The CDR3 nucleotides read TGTGCCAGCAGCCCACCCGGACTAGCGGGGTACAATGAGCAGTTCTTC. Amino acids: CASSPPGLAGYNEQFF.

V is TRBV5-5 and J is TRBJ2-5, with 11 bases aligning to TRBD1. This CDR3 has 18 amino acids. V shed 2 bases, J shed 7 bases, and the junction held 16 bases outside the gene matches. Germline V lookup: CDR1 SGHKS, CDR2 YYEKEE (reference sequence). The CDR3 DNA reads TGTGCCAGCAGCTTACCGGGACAGGGGGGCGTCGTGGGGCCGACCCAGTACTTC. It yields the protein CASSLPGQGGVVGPTQYF.

This clone has just one count. J is TRBJ2-3 and V is TRBV12-5, with D possibly being TRBD1 (5 bases). This CDR3 is 12 amino acids long. V was clipped by 5 bases and J by 4 bases, with 7 bases between them. Germline CDR1 LGHNT, CDR2 FRNRAP. DNA for the CDR3: TGTGCTAGTGGTCCAGGGCCAGATACGCAGTATTTT. It is translated as CASGPGPDTQYF.

This rearrangement joins TRBV28 to TRBJ1-5; a possible D gene is TRBD1 (6 bases). Germline V lookup: CDR1 MDHEN, CDR2 SYDVKM. This CDR3 comprises 17 residues. Trimming removed 2 bases at V and 2 bases at J, with 16 bases between. This chain's CDR3 is CASSLVPRGIGNQPQHF. CDR3 coding DNA: TGTGCCAGCAGTTTAGTCCCCAGGGGAATCGGCAATCAGCCCCAGCATTTT.